These 27 T cell receptor beta chains came from one sample sequenced in a study of T cells in Graves' hyperthyroidism and ophthalmopathy. Amplification of TCR beta CDR3 regions used RNA as the template. The TCR CDR3 was amplified in a first-round RT-PCR using the HTBI primer set. TCRdb ran MiXCR on the multiplex PCR reads and lists one entry per CDR3 protein. The sample yields hundreds of thousands of distinct CDR3 sequences, roughly 20% seen once. The source material was blood. Receptor source: a man under 40 with Graves' ophthalmopathy.

This clonotype was recorded a few times. This chain joins TRBV19 and TRBJ2-1; 10 positions agree with TRBD2. V lost 1 base and J lost 10; bases outside the gene matches: 16. The CDR3 has 18 amino acids. In germline, CDR1 is LNHDA, CDR2 SQIVND (reference sequence). CDR3: CASSIAQRLAGGAVEQFF. CDR3 nucleotide sequence: TGTGCCAGTAGTATAGCCCAACGACTAGCGGGTGGGGCCGTGGAGCAGTTCTTC.

With respect to this clonotype: The junction and the germline gene differ at one end; a read error may be behind it. The chain employs TRBV12-3 or TRBV12-4 and TRBJ2-2; a possible D gene is TRBD2 (5 bases). The CDR3 is made up of 15 amino acids. DNA for the CDR3: TGTGCCAGCAGTCGGACTTCGTTGAACATCGGGGAGCTGTTTTTT. This sequence encodes CASSRTSLNIGELFF.

This clonotype was picked up many times. The chain carries TRBV13 and TRBJ2-7, with D possibly being TRBD2 (5 bases). V was trimmed by 5 bases and J by 1 base, leaving 12 bases between them. This CDR3 is 14 amino acids long. Germline CDR1 reads PRHDT; CDR2 reads FYEKMQ (reference sequence). The CDR3 protein is CASSPEGGSYEQYF. CDR3 nucleotides: TGTGCCAGCAGCCCCGAAGGCGGGTCCTACGAGCAGTACTTC.

This sequence joins TRBV15 and TRBJ2-2; D is unresolved. This CDR3 is built from 15 residues. Germline CDR1 reads LNHNV; CDR2 reads YYDKDF (reference sequence). V gave up 0 bases and J gave up 2 bases, with 7 bases separating them. This CDR3 is CATSRDRSNTGELFF. Here the CDR3 DNA reads TGTGCCACCAGCAGAGATCGGTCTAACACCGGGGAGCTGTTTTTT.

V gene TRBV27 combines with J gene TRBJ2-1; 8 bases match TRBD2. The J segment lost 4 bases and the V segment lost 7 bases, leaving 12 bases of the junction unmatched. CDR1 and CDR2 (germline): MNHEY, SMNVEV (reference sequence). The CDR3 runs to 16 residues. CDR3 nucleotides: TGTGCCAGCACCATTGGAGTCGGGGGGGGGTACAATGAGCAGTTCTTC. Amino acid sequence: CASTIGVGGGYNEQFF.

A note on this clonotype: The junction shows a germline mismatch at one end, possibly a read error. The chain joins TRBV11-3 to TRBJ1-1; 7 nucleotides agree with TRBD1. The CDR3 loop spans 14 amino acids. CDR1 and CDR2 from the germline V gene are SGHNT and YENEEA. The chain's CDR3 is CAGSSGQMNTEAFF. In DNA form, the CDR3 reads TGTGCCGGCAGCTCGGGACAGATGAACACTGAAGCTTTCTTT. Supplemented by reference TRBV11-3 and TRBJ1-1, the full variable domain reads EAGVVQSPRYKIIEKKQPVAFWCNPISGHNTLYWYLQNLGQGPELLIRYENEEAVDDSQLPKDRFSAERLKGVDSTLKIQPAELGDSAVYLCAGSSGQMNTEAFFGQGTRLTVV.

As to this clonotype: Just one base apart from a much larger clone, this may be a read error. The genes are TRBV30 and TRBJ2-7; D may correspond to TRBD1 or TRBD2 (5 bases each). This CDR3 contains 13 residues. Germline assignment: CDR1 GTSNPN and CDR2 SVGIG (reference sequence). Here the CDR3 DNA reads TGTGCCTGGAGCCCCCTAGGGACCTACGAGCAGCACTTC. Amino acids: CAWSPLGTYEQHF.

This chain links TRBV3-1 with TRBJ2-5; D is perhaps TRBD2 (5 bases). The CDR3 is 13 amino acids. Germline V CDR1 and CDR2: LGHDT, YNNKEL (reference sequence). Between the trimmed V and J ends, which lost 1 base and 9 bases, there was a span of 12 bases. For the CDR3, the DNA is TGTGCCAGCAGCCAAGGAGGGAATATAGCCCAGTACTTC. Protein sequence: CASSQGGNIAQYF.

The chain joins TRBV19 to TRBJ2-7; no firm D call. V was shortened by 8 bases and J by 5 bases, with 7 bases between the two germline ends. Germline values: CDR1 LNHDA, CDR2 SQIVND (reference sequence). The CDR3 totals 10 residues. Here the CDR3 reads CASLAHEQYF. The DNA of the CDR3 is TGTGCCAGTTTGGCCCACGAGCAGTACTTC.

CDR3 loop: CASSHRTAPSTDTQYF. The CDR3 bases are TGCGCCAGCAGCCACAGGACAGCACCTAGCACAGATACGCAGTATTTT. The rearrangement links TRBV5-1 to TRBJ2-3; TRBD1 might be the D (6 bases). V was trimmed by 4 bases and J by 0 bases, leaving 15 bases between them. In germline, CDR1 is SGHRS, CDR2 YFSETQ. This CDR3 region has 16 residues.

This clonotype was seen ten or more times. V usage is TRBV7-2 and J usage is TRBJ2-1, with 12 bases aligning to TRBD2. Germline CDR1 is SGHTA and CDR2 is FQGNSA. This CDR3 contains 18 residues. V was pared by 5 bases and J by 3 bases, with 11 bases of the junction left unmatched. CDR3 amino acids: CASSMGTSGYELYNEQFF. The CDR3 DNA is TGTGCCAGCAGCATGGGGACTAGCGGGTACGAGCTCTACAATGAGCAGTTCTTC.

The CDR3 DNA reads TGTGCCAGCTCACCACCGGCCACGCAGACCTACGAGCAGTACTTC. Its translation: CASSPPATQTYEQYF. The chain employs TRBV18 and TRBJ2-7; D unresolved. Germline V gives CDR1 KGHSH, CDR2 LQKENI. This CDR3 is built from 15 residues. Trimming pared 0 bases from V and 2 bases from J, leaving 11 bases between.

This clonotype was counted only a few times. V and J are TRBV9 and TRBJ1-6; perhaps TRBD1 as D (5 bases). The germline V gene has CDR1 SGDLS and CDR2 YYNGEE. Trimming took off 6 bases at V and 7 bases at J, with 17 bases between the two ends. This CDR3 contains 15 residues. The CDR3 DNA follows: TGTGCCAGCAACCGATGGGGGACCGAGAATTCACCCCTCCACTTT. Translating it yields CASNRWGTENSPLHF.

This rearrangement joins TRBV20-1 to TRBJ2-7, with TRBD1 identical over 7 bases. J was trimmed by 2 bases and V by 1 base; bases with no gene match: 8. Germline CDR1 DFQATT, CDR2 SNEGSKA (reference sequence). There are 15 residues in the CDR3. The CDR3 sequence is CSARALPGQTYEQYF. As DNA, the CDR3 is TGCAGTGCTAGAGCCTTGCCGGGACAGACCTACGAGCAGTACTTC.

This clonotype has more than one count but fewer than ten. This chain joins TRBV12-3 or TRBV12-4 and TRBJ2-2; 7 bases line up with TRBD1. This CDR3 region has 14 residues. With V trimmed by 5 bases and J by 6 bases, 6 bases remained unmatched. CDR3 in amino acids: CASSPWDSPGELFF. The CDR3 DNA reads TGTGCCAGCAGTCCTTGGGACAGTCCCGGGGAGCTGTTTTTT.

This clonotype has only a few counts. This may come from a read error, since a much larger clone is one base off. CDR3 sequence reads: CASSDNTGELFF. DNA of the CDR3: TGTGCCAGCAGTGACAACACCGGGGAGCTGTTTTTT. The V gene is TRBV2, the J gene TRBJ2-2; D not resolved. Per germline, CDR1 SNHLY and CDR2 FYNNEI. V lost 3 bases and J lost 2, with 1 base in between. This CDR3 has 12 residues.

With respect to this clonotype: A read error may explain this, as a much larger clone is one base away. J is TRBJ1-1 and V is TRBV2; weak D call: TRBD1 (6 bases). Germline CDR1 SNHLY, CDR2 FYNNEI. The CDR3 runs to 12 residues. The DNA of the CDR3 is TGTGCCAGTACACAGGGTGACACTGGAGCTTTCTTT. This encodes CASTQGDTGAFF. The full variable domain, in which reference TRBV2 and TRBJ1-1 provide the parts outside the CDR3, is EPEVTQTPSHQVTQMGQEVILRCVPISNHLYFYWYRQILGQKVEFLVSFYNNEISEKSEIFDDQFSVERPDGSNFTLKIRSTKLEDSAMYFCASTQGDTGAFFGQGTRLTVV.

In this sample, this clonotype turned up a few times. The chain carries TRBV27 and TRBJ2-1, with 10 bases lining up with TRBD2. CDR1 and CDR2 (germline): MNHEY, SMNVEV (reference sequence). This CDR3 has 14 amino acids. J lost 6 bases, V lost 5 bases, and 4 bases had no gene match. CDR3 sequence reads: CASSLAGAINEQFF. In DNA, the CDR3 is TGTGCCAGCAGTCTAGCGGGAGCTATCAATGAGCAGTTCTTC.

This clonotype was observed a handful of times. The chain has TRBV7-9 and TRBJ1-2; 7 bases are shared with TRBD1. With V trimmed by 2 bases and J by 6 bases, 6 bases remained unmatched. There are 14 residues in the CDR3. Germline V gene lookup returns CDR1 SEHNR and CDR2 FQNEAQ (reference sequence). CDR3 DNA: TGTGCCAGCAGCTTACGGACAGGCAGCGATGGCTACACCTTC. Protein: CASSLRTGSDGYTF.

This clonotype was counted many times. The J gene is TRBJ2-1, the V gene TRBV28; 9 bases agree with TRBD1. CDR1 is MDHEN, CDR2 SYDVKM, per germline. The CDR3 covers 15 residues. Unmatched junction bases numbered 3, after V lost 2 bases and J lost 4 bases. The CDR3 coding sequence is TGTGCCAGCAGTTTACGACAGGGGGTTTACAATGAGCAGTTCTTC. Protein product: CASSLRQGVYNEQFF.

The chain has TRBV20-1 and TRBJ2-7; D may be TRBD1 or TRBD2 (5 bases each). The germline CDR1 and CDR2 sequences are DFQATT and SNEGSKA (reference sequence). CDR3 length equals 15 residues. Trimming removed 1 base from V and 2 bases from J, with 15 bases in between. The CDR3 DNA follows: TGCAGTGCTAGAGCGTCCGGGACCGGACCCTACGAGCAGTACTTC. It is translated as CSARASGTGPYEQYF.

This chain uses TRBV3-1 with TRBJ1-2; 10 nucleotides agree with TRBD1. CDR1 and CDR2 from the germline V gene are LGHDT and YNNKEL (reference sequence). Trimming at V came to 4 bases and at J to 5 bases, leaving 10 bases not matched to a gene. The CDR3 has 16 amino acids. Here the CDR3 DNA reads TGTGCCAGCAGCCCAACGCCGGGACAGGGGTTTTATGGCTACACCTTC. It codes for CASSPTPGQGFYGYTF.

This clonotype was found many times. This chain joins TRBV20-1 and TRBJ2-1; D remains ambiguous. The V and J ends lost 0 bases and 9 bases respectively, with 15 bases between them. CDR1 is DFQATT and CDR2 is SNEGSKA in the germline V gene (reference sequence). The length of the CDR3 is 14 residues. The CDR3: CSARDRDRLGEQFF. As DNA, the CDR3 is TGCAGTGCTAGAGATCGTGACCGACTGGGTGAGCAGTTCTTC.

The chain has TRBV30 and TRBJ2-7; 9 bases are a match to TRBD1. J was trimmed by 0 bases and V by 0 bases; bases with no gene match: 3. Germline V gene lookup returns CDR1 GTSNPN and CDR2 SVGIG (reference sequence). The CDR3 consists of 15 residues. As DNA, the CDR3 is TGTGCCTGGAGTGTTGGGACAGGGAGCTCCTACGAGCAGTACTTC. Its translation is CAWSVGTGSSYEQYF.

This clonotype was seen once. The chain is built from TRBV19 and TRBJ1-1; possibly TRBD1 for D (6 bases). Trimming took 5 bases from V and 5 from J, leaving 18 bases between them. Germline CDR1 reads LNHDA; CDR2 reads SQIVND (reference sequence). The CDR3 runs 15 residues. CDR3 in DNA: TGTGCCAGTAGTTTCCTTACAGGGATGGGGACTGAAGCTTTCTTT. Translation: CASSFLTGMGTEAFF.

This clonotype occurred a few times. The chain links TRBV7-9 to TRBJ2-3; D not resolved. This CDR3 region has 14 residues. The ends were cut back, 5 bases at V and 1 base at J, with 10 bases in the middle. Germline V gene data show CDR1 as SEHNR and CDR2 as FQNEAQ (reference sequence). DNA for the CDR3: TGTGCCAGCAGCCTCCTGGAAGGCACAGATACGCAGTATTTT. Translating gives CASSLLEGTDTQYF.

The gene calls are TRBV7-8 and TRBJ2-7; 7 bases align to TRBD1. V trimming: 1 base; J trimming: 7 bases; junction bases outside the gene matches: 7. Germline V gives CDR1 SGHVS, CDR2 FQNEAQ. The CDR3 extends over 14 amino acids. The DNA of the CDR3 is TGTGCCAGCAGCTTAGGACAGGGAATGAGGGAGCAGTACTTC. Its protein product is CASSLGQGMREQYF.